This TCR beta chain was recorded in a study of control samples from healthy donors and cancer patients (TCRdb year 2020). A note on this clone: It lacks a known antigen. No base-level quality is on record; no much larger clone is a single base apart.

Library preparation employed the immunoSEQ multiplex PCR assay. TCRdb stores this immuneACCESS table with in-frame sequences only. Part of the clones is absent; in the studies checked, under half of the shortfall reflects unresolved V genes, and no reason is known for the rest. The sample table holds some 120,000 clones, of which about 89% were seen once. Jointly, the top ten make up about 2.7% of the sample. The source material was blood. This TCR came from a man between 60 and 70 years old in good health.

The base sequence is TGTGCCAGCAGCTTAGGTGCGAGGAGCACTGAAGCTTTCTTT. It codes for CASSLGARSTEAFF. The chain uses TRBV7-6 and TRBJ1-1, with the identity of the D gene unclear. V loses 1 base, J loses 4 bases, and the germline ends lie 10 bases apart. Including the terminal cysteine and phenylalanine, the CDR3 comprises 14 residues. This entry keeps only the CDR3 DNA: 42 bases, framed from base 1. Via the germline V gene, CDR1 is SGHVS and CDR2 FNYEAQ.